These 8 T cell receptor beta chains originate from one sample sequenced in a study of metastatic and nonmetastatic thyroid tumors. TCRdb re-called the PCR reads with MiXCR. Seen here are approximately 21,000 clones, around 18% observed once, and the top ten hold approximately 21%. Every patient was untreated before thyroid surgery. Sequencing was carried out using blood. The receptor source for this set is a male donor with papillary thyroid cancer or a benign thyroid nodule (not recorded which). Some clones in this sample may be carry-over from other donors' samples.

In its sample, this clone was seen many times. V usage is TRBV20-1 and J usage is TRBJ2-4, with 7 bases matching TRBD1. Germline values: CDR1 DFQATT, CDR2 SNEGSKA (reference sequence). The CDR3 is 13 amino acids. J gave up 6 bases and V 4 bases, and 6 bases lay outside the gene matches. The CDR3 sequence is CSATRTGGNIQYF. CDR3 sequence (DNA): TGCAGTGCTACCCGGACAGGTGGAAACATTCAGTACTTC.

This clone was detected ten times or more. The CDR3 sequence is CASSPNNRDRDYEQYF. The CDR3 DNA reads as TGTGCCAGCAGCCCGAACAACCGGGACAGGGACTACGAGCAGTACTTC. The chain uses TRBV11-2 and TRBJ2-7; 9 bases fit TRBD1. This CDR3 spans 16 amino acids. CDR1 and CDR2 (germline): SGHAT, FQNNGV. V lost 5 bases and J lost 3; bases outside the gene matches: 11.

This clone was observed at least ten times. The rearrangement joins TRBV5-1 to TRBJ2-2, with TRBD1 as a possible D gene (7 bases). V was cut by 1 base and J by 6 bases, with 19 bases left in between. There are 17 residues in the CDR3. The V gene's germline CDR1 is SGHRS and CDR2 YFSETQ. The chain's CDR3 is CASSLKFRGDRAGELFF. Written as DNA, the CDR3 is TGCGCCAGCAGCTTGAAGTTCAGGGGGGATCGGGCCGGGGAGCTGTTTTTT.

This clone came up many times. Other DNA sequences in this specimen translate into the identical CDR3. The CDR3 DNA reads TGTGCCAGCTCACGAAGCGGGACAGGGGACTATGGCTACACCTTC. Translated, it gives CASSRSGTGDYGYTF. The chain employs TRBV18 and TRBJ1-2; 10 bases fit TRBD1. V lost 4 bases, J lost 3 bases, and 5 bases stayed unmatched. This CDR3 contains 15 residues. Germline V lookup: CDR1 KGHSH, CDR2 LQKENI.

Sample share makes this clone medium-sized. The chain joins TRBV12-3 or TRBV12-4 to TRBJ2-7, with D perhaps TRBD1 (6 bases). This CDR3 region has 14 residues. Between the trimmed V and J ends, which lost 7 bases and 0 bases, there was a span of 13 bases. The CDR3 DNA is TGTGCCAGCACCCCAGGGGCGACCTCCTACGAGCAGTACTTC. This sequence encodes CASTPGATSYEQYF.

This rearrangement joins TRBV4-1 to TRBJ2-3; D remains unclear. The germline V gene encodes CDR1 MGHRA and CDR2 YSYEKL. The CDR3 contains 14 residues. V lost 2 bases, J lost 5 bases, and 11 bases lay in between. CDR3 loop: CASSQRFNGDTQYF. The CDR3 DNA follows: TGCGCCAGCAGCCAAAGATTCAATGGAGATACGCAGTATTTT.

This clone was recorded many times. The gene calls are TRBV10-1 and TRBJ2-5; 11 nucleotides align to TRBD1. Germline CDR1 and CDR2: WNHNN and SYGVQD (reference sequence). The CDR3 consists of 17 residues. V dropped 0 bases and J dropped 5; count of bases not matched to a gene: 8. CDR3 loop: CASSESPGQGGKETQYF. The CDR3 DNA follows: TGCGCCAGCAGTGAGTCTCCGGGACAGGGGGGGAAGGAGACCCAGTACTTC.

This clone was counted many times. The gene calls are TRBV20-1 and TRBJ1-2, with TRBD1 identical over 9 bases. The junction had 8 bases not matched to a gene; V was cut back by 6 bases and J by 0 bases. Germline V gives CDR1 DFQATT, CDR2 SNEGSKA (reference sequence). The CDR3 spans 15 residues. The CDR3 loop is CSALSTGGANYGYTF. The CDR3 region has the DNA TGCAGTGCCCTATCGACAGGGGGAGCTAACTATGGCTACACCTTC.